This paragraph covers one TCR beta chain sequence. Its matching antigen is unknown. The authors ran a second PCR of roughly 7 to 11 cycles using a sample-barcoded 5' primer and a J-beta primer mix. Paired-end reads containing CDR3 totaled no fewer than 2.5 million for each sample. One entry per CDR3 protein, called by TCRdb with MiXCR from the 5' RACE reads. Of about 1.8 million distinct CDR3 sequences in the sample, about 50% are singletons; the top ten hold over 2%. The CDR3 runs 14 residues. V was pared by 2 bases and J by 2 bases, with 10 bases between. Germline V gives CDR1 MNHNY, CDR2 SVGAGI (reference sequence). Each of the donors had about 9.9 milliliters of peripheral blood drawn into EDTA-treated Vacutainer tubes. The sample belongs to a study of blood T cells in healthy people across ages. Study outcomes and limitations: Comparison with aged donors showed that long-lived donors had more naive CD4+ cells and higher diversity.

The sequence derives from a woman between 40 and 50 years old in good health. Sequenced: blood. The chain links TRBV6-6 to TRBJ2-7, with D unresolved. CDR3 sequence: CASSYVGTTYEQYF. CDR3 in DNA: TGTGCCAGCAGTTACGTGGGAACAACCTACGAGCAGTACTTC.